The source of this T cell receptor (beta chain) is a study of human T cells and chemical hapten exposure. About the study: Recorded diagnoses among the mostly female patients were alopecia areata, totalis or universalis.

This clonotype was observed a handful of times. CDR3 length: 14 amino acids. CDR1 is MDHEN and CDR2 is SYDVKM in the germline V gene. V was pared by 2 bases and J by 7 bases, with 11 bases between. Time point meaning: patch test 3, about 24 weeks after DPC sensitization. Regarding treatment: therapeutic diphenylcyclopropenone sensitization with weekly scalp DPC. Unseparated into fractions, whole blood served as the source from which total RNA was extracted. Venepuncture was done earlier than the placement of each patch test. TCRdb reanalysed the RACE reads using MiXCR and keeps one entry per CDR3 protein. The sample consists of approximately 41,000 distinct CDR3 sequences, around 9.5% of them appearing once.

The chain is built from TRBV28 and TRBJ1-4, with D possibly being TRBD1 (6 bases). The sample here was whole blood, taken in connection with sensitization to the hapten diphenylcyclopropenone (DPC). The receptor comes from a man aged 50 or older with alopecia areata. Some clones in this sample may be carry-over from other donors' samples. CDR3 coding DNA: TGTGCCAGCAGTTTAGGGGGGGCGGTTGAAAAACTGTTTTTT. Translating it yields CASSLGGAVEKLFF. The variable domain in full, with the rest retrieved from reference TRBV28 and TRBJ1-4, is DVKVTQSSRYLVKRTGEKVFLECVQDMDHENMFWYRQDPGLGLRLIYFSYDVKMKEKGDIPEGYSVSREKKERFSLILESASTNQTSMYLCASSLGGAVEKLFFGSGTQLSVL.